These 19 T cell receptor beta chains were sequenced from one sample in a study of identical twins (dated by TCRdb to 2015 to 2016). Library preparation employed 5' RACE. The sample was run on an Illumina HiSeq 2000. In TCRdb, the public reads were trimmed at Q25 with fastp and aligned with MiXCR, with productive beta chains retained. Identical CDR3 protein sequences are pooled into one entry, listed with their most common genes and DNA. This sample is represented by roughly 690,000 distinct CDR3 sequences; around 6% of them were singletons. Approximately 1.6% of the sample belongs to the ten largest clones. Sequenced material: naive T cells sorted from blood. In the paper's terms, the cell subset or site label means: cells isolated with a human naive T-cell isolation kit. These receptors were taken from a man aged 18 to 35 in good health.

In its sample, this clonotype was seen many times. This chain joins TRBV6-1 and TRBJ2-7, with 9 bases aligning to TRBD1. There are 14 residues in the CDR3. In germline, CDR1 is MNHNS, CDR2 SASEGT. J lost 4 bases, V lost 5 bases, and 6 bases had no gene match. The chain's CDR3 is CASSRDRVSYEQYV. For the CDR3, the DNA is TGTGCCAGCAGTAGGGACAGGGTTAGTTACGAGCAGTACGTC.

This clonotype has a count of ten or more. This chain links TRBV27 with TRBJ2-1, with 9 bases fitting TRBD2. Germline lookup yields CDR1 MNHEY and CDR2 SMNVEV (reference sequence). The CDR3 is 16 residues long. Losses at the gene ends were 7 bases for V and 1 base for J; bases not matched to a gene: 8. The CDR3 here is CASKDSGRTSYNEQFF. As DNA, the CDR3 is TGTGCCAGCAAGGACAGCGGGAGGACTTCCTACAATGAGCAGTTCTTC.

This clonotype was counted only a few times. The V and J genes are TRBV6-4 and TRBJ2-4, with no clear D. The germline CDR1 and CDR2 sequences are MRHNA and SNTAGT. V was clipped by 5 bases and J by 5 bases, with 10 bases between them. The CDR3 contains 13 residues. DNA for the CDR3: TGTGCCAGCAGTAATGGGCTAGAAAACATTCAGTACTTC. Translating it yields CASSNGLENIQYF.

This clonotype came up a few times. The V gene is TRBV30, the J gene TRBJ2-6; D is perhaps TRBD2 (6 bases). The V and J ends lost 2 bases and 2 bases respectively, with 7 bases between them. CDR3 length: 14 residues. Germline CDR1 is GTSNPN and CDR2 is SVGIG (reference sequence). This chain's CDR3 is CAWSPSAGANVLTF. In DNA form, the CDR3 reads TGTGCCTGGAGTCCTAGCGCTGGGGCCAACGTCCTGACTTTC.

The chain couples TRBV4-3 to TRBJ2-7; D is unclear. The CDR3 has 14 residues. V was pared by 1 base and J by 6 bases, with 13 bases between. Germline V gene data show CDR1 as LGHNA and CDR2 as YSLEER. Written as DNA, the CDR3 is TGCGCCAGCAGCCAAGGGATCAGGTCGAGCGAGCAGTACTTC. Protein sequence: CASSQGIRSSEQYF.

This clonotype was observed a few times. The chain uses TRBV10-2 and TRBJ2-5, with D tentatively TRBD1 or TRBD2 (5 bases each). Germline V CDR1 and CDR2: WSHSY, SAAADI. CDR3 length equals 15 residues. Trimming took off 1 base at V and 5 bases at J, with 14 bases between the two ends. The CDR3, as DNA: TGCGCCAGCAGTGAGTTAGTGCGAGGGGACGAGACCCAGTACTTC. Its protein is CASSELVRGDETQYF.

This clonotype has just a few counts. The chain employs TRBV5-1 and TRBJ2-3; TRBD2 might be the D (5 bases). CDR1 is SGHRS and CDR2 is YFSETQ in the germline V gene. The germline V and J ends were trimmed by 0 bases and 4 bases, with 15 bases remaining between them. CDR3 length: 16 residues. CDR3 sequence (DNA): TGCGCCAGCAGCTTGGGGGCTAGCTATACTCCAGATACGCAGTATTTT. As protein: CASSLGASYTPDTQYF.

DNA of the CDR3: TGTGCCAGCGGCGGGGGAGGGACCCGCACAGATACGCAGTATTTT. It encodes CASGGGGTRTDTQYF. The chain employs TRBV9 and TRBJ2-3; 7 nucleotides agree with TRBD2. There are 15 residues in the CDR3. V shed 7 bases and J 1 base; nucleotides not matched to a gene: 9. Germline CDR1 and CDR2: SGDLS and YYNGEE.

This clonotype has at least ten counts. The V gene is TRBV6-1, the J gene TRBJ2-7; D might be TRBD1 (6 bases). In germline, CDR1 is MNHNS, CDR2 SASEGT. The V end lost 6 bases, the J end lost 3 bases, and 18 bases lay between the germline ends. The CDR3 has 15 amino acids. CDR3 loop: CASRRYTQGSYEQYF. The CDR3 DNA is TGTGCCAGCAGACGATACACACAGGGTAGCTACGAGCAGTACTTC.

This clonotype was recorded many times. This chain connects TRBV29-1 to TRBJ1-5; D remains ambiguous. With 5 bases removed from V and 3 bases from J, the gap between germline ends came to 8 bases. The CDR3 runs 12 residues. CDR1 and CDR2 (germline): SQVTM, ANQGSEA. The chain's CDR3 is CSVSGNNQPQHF. Here the CDR3 DNA reads TGCAGCGTTTCGGGTAACAATCAGCCCCAGCATTTT.

This clonotype was detected ten times or more. The chain joins TRBV25-1 to TRBJ2-3, with D perhaps TRBD2 (5 bases). The CDR3 runs 14 residues. The germline CDR1 and CDR2 sequences are MGHDK and SYGVNS. V shed 8 bases and J shed 4 bases, with 16 bases lying between them. CDR3 nucleotides: TGTGCCAGCTCGGGGAGCGGTCCAGCAGATACGCAGTATTTT. Translated, it gives CASSGSGPADTQYF.

Ten or more counts support this clonotype. The genes are TRBV18 and TRBJ2-7; D gene ambiguous. This CDR3 has 12 amino acids. V was pared by 2 bases and J by 3 bases, with 5 bases between. In germline, CDR1 is KGHSH, CDR2 LQKENI. DNA of the CDR3: TGTGCCAGCTCACCAGTATTCTACGAGCAGTACTTC. Translating gives CASSPVFYEQYF.

This clonotype was observed at least ten times. The chain links TRBV29-1 to TRBJ2-3; TRBD1 matches at 11 bases. Germline trimming cut 7 bases from V and 1 base from J; bases unmatched to any gene: 4. Germline V lookup: CDR1 SQVTM, CDR2 ANQGSEA. This CDR3 has 14 amino acids. This chain's CDR3 is CSAGQGAGTDTQYF. In DNA form, the CDR3 reads TGCAGCGCCGGACAGGGGGCCGGCACAGATACGCAGTATTTT.

With regard to this clonotype: The DNA is left out, because the CDR3 cannot be placed on it with certainty; the CDR3 is given as TCRdb lists it. V and J are TRBV21-1 and TRBJ2-6; the table gives TRBD1 as D, unverified against the DNA. TRBV21-1 corresponds to a pseudogene. 20 amino acids form the CDR3, both terminal residues included. The CDR3 sequence: CASSTQKPGQVGSGANVLTF.

The gene calls are TRBV6-1 and TRBJ2-3; D remains unclear. The CDR3 extends over 15 amino acids. The germline CDR1 and CDR2 sequences are MNHNS and SASEGT. V was trimmed by 6 bases and J by 4 bases, leaving 17 bases between them. The CDR3 protein is CASRWTALVSDTQYF. The CDR3 bases are TGTGCCAGCAGATGGACGGCCCTAGTGTCAGATACGCAGTATTTT.

Ten or more counts support this clonotype. The CDR3 DNA reads as TGTGCCAGCAGTTCATACCTCGACACTGAGCAGTTCTTC. As protein: CASSSYLDTEQFF. The J gene is TRBJ2-1, the V gene TRBV12-3 or TRBV12-4, with D hard to call. V was shortened by 4 bases and J by 9 bases, with 13 bases between the two germline ends. The CDR3 sequence is 13 residues long.

The genes are TRBV4-1 and TRBJ1-1, with 9 bases fitting TRBD1. The CDR3 is 14 residues long. With 3 bases clipped from V and 11 bases from J, the junction kept 10 bases outside the gene matches. CDR1 MGHRA and CDR2 YSYEKL come from the germline V gene. DNA of the CDR3: TGCGCCAGCAGCCACTTGACAGGGGGAGGCTTGGCTTTCTTT. Translated, it gives CASSHLTGGGLAFF.

This clonotype was counted at least ten times. The rearrangement joins TRBV20-1 to TRBJ2-1; no firm D call. Trimming left V 6 bases short and J 3 bases short, with 18 bases between. Germline V gene data show CDR1 as DFQATT and CDR2 as SNEGSKA (reference sequence). The CDR3 loop spans 15 amino acids. The CDR3 is CSASPTISSYNEQFF. CDR3 nucleotide sequence: TGCAGTGCGAGTCCGACGATTTCGAGCTACAATGAGCAGTTCTTC.

This clonotype was counted at least ten times. The rearrangement uses TRBV7-9 and TRBJ1-2; 7 positions agree with TRBD1. CDR3 length equals 15 residues. CDR1 SEHNR and CDR2 FQNEAQ come from the germline V gene (reference sequence). Unmatched junction bases numbered 6, after V lost 5 bases and J lost 0 bases. The CDR3 DNA sequence: TGTGCCAGCAGCCTTGGGACAGCTACTAACTATGGCTACACCTTC. Its translation: CASSLGTATNYGYTF.